This entry lists 30 T cell receptor beta chains sequenced from one sample in a study of beta chain features in type 1 diabetes. The isolated RNA, all of it, was reverse transcribed, so expressed TCRB transcripts were what got sequenced. Data came from immunoSEQ multiplex PCR; TCRdb stores just in-frame clones and leaves some out. The table lists about 150,000 clones, about 10% of them singletons, with approximately 0.68% in the top ten. The sample taken for sequencing was central memory CD4+ T cells from blood. These receptors were taken from a man younger than 35 in good health.

The CDR3 DNA reads as TGTGCCACCAGCTCTCCGGGACAGGGTTCTAACTATGGCTACACCTTC. Protein product: CATSSPGQGSNYGYTF. The chain recombines TRBV15 with TRBJ1-2, with 9 bases fitting TRBD1. The ends lost 5 bases at V and 0 bases at J; junction bases unmatched: 7. Looked up from germline, CDR1 is LNHNV and CDR2 is YYDKDF (reference sequence). This CDR3 comprises 16 residues.

This clone turned up a few times. The chain employs TRBV27 and TRBJ2-1, with TRBD2 matching 7 bases. The V gene's germline CDR1 is MNHEY and CDR2 SMNVEV (reference sequence). The CDR3 sequence is 14 residues long. Unmatched junction bases numbered 9, after V lost 7 bases and J lost 6 bases. The CDR3 bases are TGTGCCAGCAAGCGGGCAGGGAGGGTCAATGAGCAGTTCTTC. Translation: CASKRAGRVNEQFF.

This chain joins TRBV29-1 and TRBJ1-3; D gene ambiguous. The CDR3 has 11 residues. The V and J ends lost 6 bases and 8 bases respectively, with 11 bases between them. From germline, CDR1 is SQVTM and CDR2 ANQGSEA. This CDR3 reads CSVWSGDTIYF. The CDR3 bases are TGCAGCGTCTGGAGCGGGGACACCATATATTTT.

The chain couples TRBV11-2 to TRBJ2-7; 9 bases agree with TRBD1. Germline V CDR1 and CDR2: SGHAT, FQNNGV. This CDR3 is built from 14 residues. Unmatched junction bases numbered 8, after V lost 5 bases and J lost 6 bases. The DNA for the CDR3 is TGTGCCAGCAGCACGTACAGGGGGCAGGGCGAGCAGTACTTC. As protein: CASSTYRGQGEQYF.

This clone has more than one count but fewer than ten. CDR3 region: CASAGGTGVSYEQYF. Here the CDR3 DNA reads TGTGCCAGCGCCGGGGGGACAGGGGTATCCTACGAGCAGTACTTC. This chain links TRBV7-2 with TRBJ2-7, with TRBD1 identical over 10 bases. The germline CDR1 and CDR2 sequences are SGHTA and FQGNSA. The CDR3 has 15 residues. Losses at the gene ends were 8 bases for V and 1 base for J; bases not matched to a gene: 8.

This CDR3 is CASSLRLAGTTDTQYF. The CDR3 bases are TGCGCCAGCAGCTTAAGACTAGCGGGGACCACAGATACGCAGTATTTT. The V call is TRBV5-1, the J call TRBJ2-3; 11 bases align to TRBD2. CDR3 length: 16 residues. With V trimmed by 2 bases and J by 2 bases, 4 bases remained unmatched. Germline V gene lookup returns CDR1 SGHRS and CDR2 YFSETQ. Full variable domain (remainder filled in from reference TRBV5-1 and TRBJ2-3): KAGVTQTPRYLIKTRGQQVTLSCSPISGHRSVSWYQQTPGQGLQFLFEYFSETQRNKGNFPGRFSGRQFSNSRSEMNVSTLELGDSALYLCASSLRLAGTTDTQYFGPGTRLTVL.

The chain employs TRBV28 and TRBJ1-5, with unresolved D. Germline assignment: CDR1 MDHEN and CDR2 SYDVKM. This CDR3 is 12 amino acids long. V dropped 7 bases and J dropped 11 bases, with 15 bases sitting between them. The CDR3 loop reads CASTSVGMAQHF. The DNA of the CDR3 is TGTGCCAGCACGAGCGTAGGAATGGCCCAGCATTTT.

This clone has only a few counts. The rearrangement uses TRBV7-6 and TRBJ2-1; TRBD1 is a possible D gene (6 bases). CDR3 length: 15 residues. Germline assignment: CDR1 SGHVS and CDR2 FNYEAQ. The V end was cut by 4 bases, the J end by 4 bases, with 14 bases between. CDR3 nucleotides: TGTGCCAGCAGCTCACAGGGAGAAGGGTACAATGAGCAGTTCTTC. Translating gives CASSSQGEGYNEQFF.

The chain couples TRBV5-4 to TRBJ2-5, with D possibly TRBD2 on 6 matching bases. Germline V gene data show CDR1 as SGHNT and CDR2 as YYREEE (reference sequence). Trimming stripped 3 bases from V and 2 bases from J, with 8 bases between. This CDR3 contains 13 residues. The CDR3 region has the DNA TGTGCCAGCAGCTACCGGGGGCAAGAGACCCAGTACTTC. It yields the protein CASSYRGQETQYF.

In its sample, this clone was seen a few times. The rearrangement joins TRBV27 to TRBJ1-2; 8 nucleotides agree with TRBD1. The CDR3 sequence is 16 residues long. V dropped 0 bases and J dropped 4; count of bases not matched to a gene: 7. The V gene's germline CDR1 is MNHEY and CDR2 SMNVEV (reference sequence). The chain's CDR3 is CASSLSSGQGPYGYTF. For the CDR3, the DNA is TGTGCCAGCAGTTTATCGTCCGGACAGGGCCCCTATGGCTACACCTTC.

This clone came up a few times. This chain uses TRBV7-9 with TRBJ2-3; D remains unclear. The V and J ends lost 1 base and 5 bases respectively, with 4 bases between them. CDR3 size: 12 residues. Germline V lookup: CDR1 SEHNR, CDR2 FQNEAQ (reference sequence). The CDR3 loop is CASSLDIDTQYF. The CDR3 DNA is TGTGCCAGCAGCTTAGACATAGATACGCAGTATTTT.

This clone was observed a handful of times. J is TRBJ1-1 and V is TRBV18, with 12 bases lining up with TRBD1. Germline values: CDR1 KGHSH, CDR2 LQKENI. The V gene end was trimmed by 2 bases and the J gene end by 1 base; junction bases not matched to a gene: 2. CDR3 length equals 16 residues. The CDR3 DNA reads as TGTGCCAGCTCACCATGGGGACAGGGGGCGAACACTGAAGCTTTCTTT. This sequence encodes CASSPWGQGANTEAFF.

This clone turned up a few times. The chain has TRBV11-3 and TRBJ2-3; D is perhaps TRBD1 (6 bases). Deletions cut 3 bases from V and 4 bases from J, with 8 bases between. CDR3 size: 13 residues. Germline values: CDR1 SGHNT, CDR2 YENEEA. CDR3 protein: CASSFSGADTQYF. CDR3 coding DNA: TGTGCCAGCAGCTTCTCAGGGGCAGATACGCAGTATTTT.

This sequence joins TRBV5-1 and TRBJ2-3; 11 nucleotides align to TRBD2. Germline loops: CDR1 SGHRS, CDR2 YFSETQ. The J segment lost 4 bases and the V segment lost 4 bases, leaving 5 bases of the junction unmatched. The CDR3 runs 15 residues. The CDR3 nucleotides read TGCGCCAGCAGCAAACTAGCGGGGGCTGCAGATACGCAGTATTTT. Residues: CASSKLAGAADTQYF.

This chain links TRBV28 with TRBJ2-7; D is uncertain. The CDR3 covers 12 residues. CDR1 is MDHEN and CDR2 is SYDVKM in the germline V gene. Between the trimmed V and J ends, which lost 10 bases and 0 bases, there was a span of 10 bases. This CDR3 reads CATKESSYEQYF. CDR3 nucleotides: TGTGCCACTAAGGAGAGCTCCTACGAGCAGTACTTC.

The CDR3 coding sequence is TGTGCCAGCAGCCGCGGACAGGGCTCCCGACTAGTCAAGGAGACCCAGTACTTC. It translates to CASSRGQGSRLVKETQYF. This chain connects TRBV14 to TRBJ2-5; 8 bases are a match to TRBD1. V lost 4 bases to trimming and J lost 5 bases; unmatched junction nucleotides: 18. This CDR3 is built from 18 residues. Germline V lookup: CDR1 SGHDN, CDR2 FVKESK.

This clone was detected only a few times. V usage is TRBV7-8 and J usage is TRBJ1-2; 8 bases match TRBD1. CDR1 SGHVS and CDR2 FQNEAQ come from the germline V gene. V was clipped by 4 bases and J by 2 bases; unmatched bases: 12. The CDR3 totals 17 residues. This CDR3 is CASSSLRTGWNNYGYTF. The CDR3 DNA is TGTGCCAGCAGCTCCCTAAGGACAGGGTGGAACAACTATGGCTACACCTTC.

This clone was seen a few times. The chain joins TRBV6-1 to TRBJ2-5; 8 bases align to TRBD1. Germline CDR1 is MNHNS and CDR2 is SASEGT. The CDR3 loop spans 14 amino acids. V trimming: 4 bases; J trimming: 4 bases; junction bases outside the gene matches: 5. CDR3 amino acids: CASSGTGLGETQYF. DNA for the CDR3: TGTGCCAGCAGTGGGACAGGGTTAGGAGAGACCCAGTACTTC.

This clone came up a few times. The rearrangement links TRBV5-1 to TRBJ2-1; D is unclear. The ends were cut back, 0 bases at V and 2 bases at J, with 12 bases in the middle. The CDR3 loop spans 16 amino acids. CDR1 is SGHRS and CDR2 is YFSETQ in the germline V gene. CDR3 nucleotide sequence: TGCGCCAGCAGCTTGGGTGGCAGTGGTACCTACAATGAGCAGTTCTTC. Translated: CASSLGGSGTYNEQFF.

This clone was seen only a few times. The chain has TRBV19 and TRBJ2-3; 9 nucleotides agree with TRBD1. This CDR3 spans 15 amino acids. Unmatched junction bases numbered 5, after V lost 4 bases and J lost 3 bases. Germline CDR1 LNHDA, CDR2 SQIVND (reference sequence). CDR3 region: CASSTLGQGTDTQYF. The CDR3 region has the DNA TGTGCCAGTAGTACGTTGGGACAGGGAACAGATACGCAGTATTTT.

The chain recombines TRBV6-6 with TRBJ1-2; D possibly corresponds to TRBD1 (5 bases). The CDR3 is 13 residues long. V shed 6 bases and J shed 6 bases, with 14 bases lying between them. CDR1 is MNHNY, CDR2 SVGAGI, per germline (reference sequence). CDR3 residues: CASSQDRANGYTF. CDR3 DNA sequence: TGTGCCAGCAGCCAAGACAGAGCAAATGGCTACACCTTC.

The chain is built from TRBV7-6 and TRBJ2-6; 8 nucleotides agree with TRBD1. The junction had 5 bases not matched to a gene; V was cut back by 4 bases and J by 0 bases. CDR3 length equals 17 residues. CDR1 SGHVS and CDR2 FNYEAQ come from the germline V gene. CDR3 DNA sequence: TGTGCCAGCAGCTCCACCCAGGGGGCCTCTGGGGCCAACGTCCTGACTTTC. It translates to CASSSTQGASGANVLTF.

The chain links TRBV30 to TRBJ2-7, with D perhaps matching TRBD1 (5 bases). Trimming left V 0 bases short and J 6 bases short, with 12 bases between. This CDR3 contains 13 residues. Germline values: CDR1 GTSNPN, CDR2 SVGIG (reference sequence). In DNA, the CDR3 is TGTGCCTGGAGTGTTACAGAAAGGGGCGAGCAGTACTTC. Amino acid sequence: CAWSVTERGEQYF.

DNA for the CDR3: TGTGCCAGCAGTTTAGCGGGGGGCCAAGAGACCCAGTACTTC. Encoded protein: CASSLAGGQETQYF. The rearrangement uses TRBV2 and TRBJ2-5; 10 bases line up with TRBD2. This CDR3 is built from 14 residues. The J segment lost 1 base and the V segment lost 5 bases, leaving 1 base of the junction unmatched. Germline V lookup: CDR1 SNHLY, CDR2 FYNNEI.

This clone has just a few counts. The V call is TRBV11-2, the J call TRBJ2-7, with 7 bases lining up with TRBD1. CDR1 and CDR2 from the germline V gene are SGHAT and FQNNGV. The CDR3 has 15 amino acids. V was pared by 1 base and J by 1 base, with 4 bases of the junction left unmatched. CDR3 region: CASSLAGTASYEQYF. CDR3 DNA: TGTGCCAGCAGCTTAGCAGGGACAGCATCCTACGAGCAGTACTTC.

This clone turned up a few times. The chain combines TRBV7-2 with TRBJ2-3, with unresolved D. V was trimmed by 0 bases and J by 5 bases, leaving 9 bases between them. The length of the CDR3 is 14 residues. Germline V gene sequence: CDR1 SGHTA, CDR2 FQGNSA. CDR3 bases: TGTGCCAGCAGCTTAGCTAGCCCGAAAGATACGCAGTATTTT. Translating gives CASSLASPKDTQYF. The full variable domain, with the rest looked up from reference TRBV7-2 and TRBJ2-3, is GAGVSQSPSNKVTEKGKDVELRCDPISGHTALYWYRQSLGQGLEFLIYFQGNSAPDKSGLPSDRFSAERTGGSVSTLTIQRTQQEDSAVYLCASSLASPKDTQYFGPGTRLTVL.

This clone occurred a few times. J is TRBJ1-5 and V is TRBV5-6; D is possibly TRBD1 (6 bases). The CDR3 loop spans 16 amino acids. CDR1 is SGHDT and CDR2 is YYEEEE in the germline V gene. V dropped 3 bases and J dropped 1 base, with 14 bases sitting between them. The CDR3 DNA sequence: TGTGCCAGCAGCTCGACAGGCCTACCGAGCAATCAGCCCCAGCATTTT. This codes for CASSSTGLPSNQPQHF.

This clone showed up just a few times. The chain carries TRBV9 and TRBJ2-1; no definite D call. From germline, CDR1 is SGDLS and CDR2 YYNGEE. V lost 3 bases, J lost 6 bases, and 7 bases lay in between. There are 12 residues in the CDR3. Here the CDR3 reads CASSGNSNEQFF. DNA for the CDR3: TGTGCCAGCAGCGGGAACAGCAATGAGCAGTTCTTC. The whole variable domain, remainder taken from reference TRBV9 and TRBJ2-1, is DSGVTQTPKHLITATGQRVTLRCSPRSGDLSVYWYQQSLDQGLQFLIQYYNGEERAKGNILERFSAQQFPDLHSELNLSSLELGDSALYFCASSGNSNEQFFGPGTRLTVL.

This clone has a handful of counts. The genes are TRBV5-1 and TRBJ2-1; perhaps TRBD2 as D (5 bases). CDR1 is SGHRS, CDR2 YFSETQ, per germline. V lost 0 bases to trimming and J lost 7 bases, with 8 bases between them. This CDR3 region has 13 residues. The CDR3 spells CASSLGESNEQFF. CDR3 DNA sequence: TGCGCCAGCAGCTTGGGGGAGTCGAATGAGCAGTTCTTC. The full variable domain, with the rest looked up from reference TRBV5-1 and TRBJ2-1, is KAGVTQTPRYLIKTRGQQVTLSCSPISGHRSVSWYQQTPGQGLQFLFEYFSETQRNKGNFPGRFSGRQFSNSRSEMNVSTLELGDSALYLCASSLGESNEQFFGPGTRLTVL.

This clone was seen a few times. The chain uses TRBV7-6 and TRBJ1-5, with no clear D. Germline V CDR1 and CDR2: SGHVS, FNYEAQ. Trimming took off 10 bases at V and 1 base at J, with 8 bases between the two ends. The CDR3 loop spans 12 amino acids. The CDR3 here is CATLRSNQPQHF. The CDR3 DNA follows: TGTGCCACCCTGAGGAGCAATCAGCCCCAGCATTTT.